This T cell receptor beta chain was documented in a study of T cell responses to AZD1222 COVID-19 vaccine. The V end was cut by 5 bases, the J end by 3 bases, with 7 bases between. Germline assignment: CDR1 MNHEY and CDR2 SVGEGT. This CDR3 region has 13 residues. Regarding this clone: Its antigen is undetermined.

The data were produced by immunoSEQ multiplex PCR, yet TCRdb's version contains in-frame clones alone and is incomplete. The sample carries around 170,000 clones, about 90% recorded once. Study-level findings and limits: Reportedly, nearly half of unique spike TCRs recognized epitopes outside B.1.351/B.1.1.7 mutations. White British ancestry dominated among donors, who included more females, and clonal diversity was possibly underestimated.

The chain recombines TRBV6-2 or TRBV6-3 with TRBJ2-2; D is perhaps TRBD2 (6 bases). The sample was peripheral blood, taken 28 days after the second AZD1222 dose. This sequence originates from an adult who received the AZD1222 COVID-19 vaccine. The CDR3 loop reads CASSRGDTGELFF. In DNA, the CDR3 is TGTGCCAGCAGTCGCGGGGACACCGGGGAGCTGTTTTTT.